This passage covers 6 T cell receptor beta chains from one sample sequenced in a study of blood T cell repertoires in COVID-19. Produced via immunoSEQ multiplex PCR; TCRdb's table is partial and in-frame only. Here the sample spans about 34,000 clones, around 75% being singletons. The sequenced material came from peripheral blood. Receptor source: a man at least 80 years old with active or convalescent COVID-19.

The count of this clone is one. The genes are TRBV1 and TRBJ2-7; the table assigns TRBD2, which was not confirmed against the DNA. TRBV1 is a listed pseudogene. CDR3 size: 18 residues. Written as DNA, the CDR3 is TGCACCAGCAGCCAAGATCGGGATGGTGAGTATCCGAAACCGAAAAGGTACTTC. Translation: CTSSQDRDGEYPKPKRYF.

CDR3 bases: TGTGCCAGCAGTGACATTACTAAGAGCTCCTACGAGCAGTACTTC. Translating it yields CASSDITKSSYEQYF. The chain is built from TRBV25-1 and TRBJ2-7; D gene uncertain. This CDR3 is 15 amino acids long. V was cut by 3 bases and J by 0 bases, with 12 bases left in between. Germline loops: CDR1 MGHDK, CDR2 SYGVNS.

This clone turned up a few times. The genes are TRBV5-6 and TRBJ1-4; no definite D call. This CDR3 contains 15 residues. The V gene's germline CDR1 is SGHDT and CDR2 YYEEEE. The V and J ends lost 0 bases and 4 bases respectively, with 10 bases between them. CDR3 in DNA: TGTGCCAGCAGCTTGGTGGGGAGGCTTAATGAAAAACTGTTTTTT. It codes for CASSLVGRLNEKLFF.

This chain uses TRBV7-9 with TRBJ2-5, with 10 nucleotides matching TRBD2. This CDR3 region has 15 residues. V shed 3 bases and J 1 base; nucleotides not matched to a gene: 2. Germline V gives CDR1 SEHNR, CDR2 FQNEAQ (reference sequence). CDR3 loop: CASSFRLAGQETQYF. CDR3 coding DNA: TGTGCCAGCAGCTTCCGACTAGCGGGCCAAGAGACCCAGTACTTC.

The rearrangement joins TRBV7-2 to TRBJ2-2, with D possibly matching TRBD1 (5 bases). The ends were cut back, 1 base at V and 5 bases at J, with 11 bases in the middle. Germline V lookup: CDR1 SGHTA, CDR2 FQGNSA. The CDR3 is 15 amino acids. As DNA, the CDR3 is TGTGCCAGCAGCTTAGGGGGCTTTGGGACCGGGGAGCTGTTTTTT. As protein: CASSLGGFGTGELFF.

This chain links TRBV12-3 or TRBV12-4 with TRBJ2-7; possibly TRBD2 for D (7 bases). This CDR3 is built from 12 residues. V shed 6 bases and J shed 6 bases, with 12 bases lying between them. The CDR3 spells CASRLGGGEQYF. The DNA of the CDR3 is TGTGCCAGCAGACTGGGAGGGGGCGAGCAGTACTTC.